This TCR beta chain comes out of a study of blood T cell repertoires in COVID-19. Study information: PBMCs, B-cell-depleted T cells, or T cells were the source of the cDNA or gDNA that made up the material.

Participant ages covered about 18 to 90 years across 24 US areas. Participants' own reports of clinical history determined their cohort assignment. Trimming cost V 5 bases and J 5 bases; bases outside gene matches: 13. The CDR3 runs 17 residues. The germline V gene encodes CDR1 SGHVS and CDR2 FQNEAQ. Using immunoSEQ multiplex PCR, the repertoire was profiled, and TCRdb retains in-frame clones only, with some absent. This table has around 220,000 clones, 70% to 90% appearing once. The chain uses TRBV7-8 and TRBJ2-5, with TRBD2 matching over 11 bases. Sequences were obtained from PBMCs or T cells enriched from blood (not recorded which). The TCR comes from a woman aged 40 to 50 with acute COVID-19. The DNA for the CDR3 is TGTGCCAGCAGCCTCTCGGGTCTAGCGGGAGGTGGGGAGACCCAGTACTTC. As protein: CASSLSGLAGGGETQYF.